These T cell receptor beta chains were read from a single sample in a study of T cells expressing NK-cell markers. After re-calling the 5' RACE reads, TCRdb lists one entry per CDR3 protein, DNA absent. This sample's table reports 450,000 to 600,000 distinct CDR3 sequences. Sequencing used blood T cells: a sorted CD56 or NKG2C T cell subset, CD4+ or CD8+ T cells, or bulk PBMC T cells (not recorded which). The source is a man aged 18 to 29 in good health. Each CDR3 is given with its conserved first and last residue.

j_gene,v_gene,CDR3aa
TRBJ1-4,TRBV15,CATSTTVSNEKLFF
TRBJ2-5,TRBV5-1,CASSLLGTSGRKTQYF
TRBJ2-3,TRBV25-1,CASSTRTGTTDTQYF
TRBJ2-3,TRBV24-1,CATSDLGTTTTDTQYF
TRBJ2-1,TRBV20-1,CSARDARLAGEGNEQFF
TRBJ2-3,TRBV29-1,CSGDVGKTDTQYF
TRBJ2-5,TRBV10-3,CAISESTGQETQYF
TRBJ2-4,TRBV12-3/TRBV12-4,CASSSGTGRGPRDIQYF
TRBJ1-5,TRBV11-2,CASSLNLVGQPQHF
TRBJ2-5,TRBV20-1,CSARDEGWAETQYF
TRBJ2-1,TRBV7-4,CASSLRGAPRGLNEQFF
TRBJ2-1,TRBV5-1,CASSLAGRTSYNEQFF
TRBJ1-2,TRBV19,CASSDRDRPYGYTF
TRBJ2-6,TRBV20-1,CSAKGGGSGANVLTF
TRBJ2-7,TRBV27,CASSFFLGDRVYEQYF
TRBJ2-3,TRBV29-1,CSVNPGLAGIDTQYF
TRBJ2-5,TRBV6-5,CASSHRGLAGGQETQYF
TRBJ1-4,TRBV5-1,CASSLGQGAGEKLFF
TRBJ2-7,TRBV4-1,CASSLTDNYEQYF
TRBJ2-1,TRBV5-1,CASRSGVEQFF
TRBJ2-1,TRBV13,CASSLYVSSEYNEQFF
TRBJ2-5,TRBV7-9,CASSFWSGGVETQYF
TRBJ1-6,TRBV20-1,CSARDLSERRTGSPLHF
TRBJ1-1,TRBV6-5,CASSYRGLTNTEAFF
TRBJ2-5,TRBV12-3/TRBV12-4,CASSSDRGGETQYF
TRBJ2-2,TRBV12-3/TRBV12-4,CASHPAGGVTGELFF
TRBJ2-1,TRBV20-1,CSAAGTSGDQDEQFF
TRBJ1-3,TRBV12-3/TRBV12-4,CASSTGAPGNTIYF
TRBJ1-1,TRBV7-9,CASSLEDRVSIGAFF
TRBJ2-2,TRBV20-1,CSAREEGMGTGELFF
TRBJ2-2,TRBV5-1,CASSSWDRGTTGELFF
TRBJ1-2,TRBV6-5,CASSNGRVGYTF
TRBJ2-1,TRBV6-2/TRBV6-3,CASTGQGAPNRNEQFF
TRBJ2-5,TRBV12-3/TRBV12-4,CASTKNRDYQETQYF
TRBJ1-6,TRBV28,CASSLGRIGNSPLHF
TRBJ1-1,TRBV6-5,CASRPYLLATEAFF
TRBJ2-1,TRBV6-5,CASSYPPSGSSRNEQFF
TRBJ2-2,TRBV3-1,CASSQGPYTGELFF
TRBJ2-1,TRBV27,CASSLGGLVKFF
TRBJ2-3,TRBV6-5,CASSYSPSVADTQYF
TRBJ2-7,TRBV12-3/TRBV12-4,CASSFGSGAYEQYF
TRBJ2-5,TRBV20-1,CSARDTGGIWETQYF
TRBJ2-1,TRBV5-4,CASSLGRQGADEQFF
TRBJ2-3,TRBV21-1,CASSKAGGGDTDTQYF
TRBJ2-3,TRBV10-3,CAISASDRPPRDTQYF
TRBJ1-5,TRBV6-2/TRBV6-3,CASRQQGASAQPQHF
TRBJ2-7,TRBV12-3/TRBV12-4,CASSLAAGGFYEQYF
TRBJ2-5,TRBV25-1,CASSEYGLGHGQETQYF
TRBJ2-1,TRBV7-2,CASSFFSAGSGRLGVGTNEQFF
TRBJ2-1,TRBV21-1,CASRTGGQGEQFF
TRBJ2-7,TRBV28,CASSLRGTKYEQYF